Following are 26 T cell receptor beta chains from one sample sequenced in a study of blood T cell repertoires in COVID-19. The assay was immunoSEQ multiplex PCR, and TCRdb's table has in-frame clones only and misses some. Among 250,000 or so clones listed, about four fifths were seen once. Sequencing used peripheral blood. The receptors stem from a man aged 30 to 45 who had recovered from COVID-19.

V gene TRBV6-5 combines with J gene TRBJ2-1, with 7 bases that match TRBD2. The CDR3 covers 14 residues. The ends lost 7 bases at V and 6 bases at J; junction bases unmatched: 9. Germline CDR1 is MNHEY and CDR2 is SVGAGI. The CDR3 nucleotides read TGTGCCAGCACTGGAACGGGGGGAACCAATGAGCAGTTCTTC. It codes for CASTGTGGTNEQFF.

The chain joins TRBV5-5 to TRBJ2-2; 9 positions match TRBD2. Germline V gene sequence: CDR1 SGHKS, CDR2 YYEKEE (reference sequence). CDR3 length: 16 amino acids. V was clipped by 6 bases and J by 7 bases; unmatched bases: 13. The CDR3 DNA follows: TGTGCCAGCACCCTTGGTCAAGCGGGGGGCTACGGGGAGCTGTTTTTT. Its protein product is CASTLGQAGGYGELFF.

The V and J genes are TRBV27 and TRBJ2-7, with 10 bases aligning to TRBD1. The V gene's germline CDR1 is MNHEY and CDR2 SMNVEV (reference sequence). V lost 4 bases, J lost 9 bases, and 12 bases stayed unmatched. The CDR3 has 15 residues. CDR3 residues: CASSSAQDRGYGQYV. The CDR3, as DNA: TGTGCCAGCAGTTCCGCCCAGGACAGGGGGTATGGGCAGTACGTC.

On this clone itself: The sample carries other DNA sequences with the same CDR3. CDR3 nucleotides: TGTGCCAGCAGCGTAGCAGCTAACTATGGCTACACCTTC. It specifies CASSVAANYGYTF. The V and J genes are TRBV9 and TRBJ1-2; D is ambiguous. Germline V CDR1 and CDR2: SGDLS, YYNGEE. V was cut by 0 bases and J by 0 bases, with 3 bases left in between. The CDR3 runs to 13 residues. The full variable domain, rest sourced from reference TRBV9 and TRBJ1-2, is DSGVTQTPKHLITATGQRVTLRCSPRSGDLSVYWYQQSLDQGLQFLIQYYNGEERAKGNILERFSAQQFPDLHSELNLSSLELGDSALYFCASSVAANYGYTFGSGTRLTVV.

This chain connects TRBV25-1 to TRBJ2-7; D is ambiguous. Germline V CDR1 and CDR2: MGHDK, SYGVNS. The ends were cut back, 8 bases at V and 1 base at J, with 15 bases in the middle. The CDR3 has 14 amino acids. The CDR3, as DNA: TGTGCCAGCCCGGCAGGCCTCGATTCCTACGAGCAGTACGTC. Translating it yields CASPAGLDSYEQYV.

V and J are TRBV9 and TRBJ2-5; 7 bases are shared with TRBD2. Losses at the gene ends were 0 bases for V and 7 bases for J; bases not matched to a gene: 12. From germline, CDR1 is SGDLS and CDR2 YYNGEE. The CDR3 is made up of 16 amino acids. CDR3 sequence reads: CASSVEGKRGRGTQYF. Written as DNA, the CDR3 is TGTGCCAGCAGCGTAGAAGGGAAGCGGGGACGGGGGACCCAGTACTTC. Complete variable domain (other parts from reference TRBV9 and TRBJ2-5): DSGVTQTPKHLITATGQRVTLRCSPRSGDLSVYWYQQSLDQGLQFLIQYYNGEERAKGNILERFSAQQFPDLHSELNLSSLELGDSALYFCASSVEGKRGRGTQYFGPGTRLLVL.

The rearrangement joins TRBV5-4 to TRBJ1-2; perhaps TRBD1 as D (5 bases). The CDR3 is made up of 13 amino acids. V was pared by 0 bases and J by 8 bases, with 11 bases between. CDR1 and CDR2 from the germline V gene are SGHNT and YYREEE (reference sequence). CDR3 in amino acids: CASSLAGVQGYTF. CDR3 nucleotides: TGTGCCAGCAGCTTGGCGGGGGTTCAGGGCTACACCTTC.

The chain combines TRBV9 with TRBJ1-3; unclear D gene. V dropped 0 bases and J dropped 0 bases, with 10 bases sitting between them. The length of the CDR3 is 16 residues. Germline V gene sequence: CDR1 SGDLS, CDR2 YYNGEE. The CDR3 DNA sequence: TGTGCCAGCAGCGTAGATCGCGTGAGCTCTGGAAACACCATATATTTT. The encoded protein is CASSVDRVSSGNTIYF.

The rearrangement uses TRBV10-3 and TRBJ2-5; 8 bases align to TRBD1. Trimming took 3 bases from V and 5 from J; bases not matched to a gene: 5. This CDR3 has 14 residues. The germline CDR1 and CDR2 sequences are ENHRY and SYGVKD. The CDR3 sequence: CAISETGGSETQYF. The CDR3 region has the DNA TGTGCCATCAGTGAAACAGGGGGGAGTGAGACCCAGTACTTC.

CDR3 protein: CASTLAPGVDYGYTF. The CDR3 DNA sequence: TGCGCCAGCACCCTGGCCCCGGGGGTCGACTATGGCTACACCTTC. The gene calls are TRBV4-1 and TRBJ1-2, with D tentatively TRBD1 (5 bases). The V gene's germline CDR1 is MGHRA and CDR2 YSYEKL. The CDR3 is made up of 15 amino acids. The ends were cut back, 7 bases at V and 3 bases at J, with 18 bases in the middle.

The chain is built from TRBV6-5 and TRBJ1-1; no firm D call. Germline CDR1 is MNHEY and CDR2 is SVGAGI. V lost 6 bases to trimming and J lost 1 base, with 12 bases between them. The CDR3 loop spans 14 amino acids. In DNA, the CDR3 is TGTGCCAGCAGCCAACGGAGCCCGAACACTGAAGCTTTCTTT. It yields the protein CASSQRSPNTEAFF.

The gene calls are TRBV20-1 and TRBJ2-3; D possibly corresponds to TRBD2 (7 bases). V lost 3 bases and J 2 bases, leaving 15 bases between the germline ends. Germline-derived CDR1 and CDR2 are DFQATT and SNEGSKA (reference sequence). The CDR3 is 15 residues long. The CDR3 coding sequence is TGCAGTGCTAGTGTGGCGGGGGACACCACAGATACGCAGTATTTT. Encoded protein: CSASVAGDTTDTQYF.

The V and J genes are TRBV6-5 and TRBJ1-2, with TRBD1 identical over 10 bases. The CDR3 spans 14 residues. Germline V gene sequence: CDR1 MNHEY, CDR2 SVGAGI. Trimming removed 7 bases from V and 8 bases from J; junction bases left unmatched: 10. The CDR3 loop is CASKPDRGAGGYTF. As DNA, the CDR3 is TGTGCCAGCAAACCGGACAGGGGGGCAGGAGGCTACACCTTC.

The rearrangement joins TRBV29-1 to TRBJ2-3, with no clear D. Germline V CDR1 and CDR2: SQVTM, ANQGSEA. CDR3 length equals 12 residues. V was pared by 4 bases and J by 2 bases, with 7 bases between. DNA of the CDR3: TGCAGCGTTGTGCAGTACACAGATACGCAGTATTTT. Residues: CSVVQYTDTQYF.

V and J are TRBV7-9 and TRBJ1-4, with 7 bases matching TRBD1. CDR1 is SEHNR and CDR2 is FQNEAQ in the germline V gene (reference sequence). The CDR3 sequence is 17 residues long. Unmatched junction bases numbered 16, after V lost 5 bases and J lost 7 bases. This CDR3 reads CASSQRDSIARPEKLFF. The CDR3 bases are TGTGCCAGCAGCCAACGGGACAGTATCGCGAGGCCTGAAAAACTGTTTTTT.

This clone was observed a handful of times. The rearrangement joins TRBV10-3 to TRBJ1-2; maybe TRBD1 (5 bases). Trimming removed 8 bases from V and 1 base from J, with 11 bases in between. The CDR3 runs to 13 residues. Per the germline V gene, CDR1 is ENHRY and CDR2 is SYGVKD. The CDR3 DNA reads TGTGCCATCTCAGGGCGGCATAACTATGGCTACACCTTC. Its protein is CAISGRHNYGYTF.

This chain links TRBV19 with TRBJ2-3, with 8 nucleotides matching TRBD2. V gave up 7 bases and J gave up 2 bases; unmatched junction bases: 5. CDR1 and CDR2 (germline): LNHDA, SQIVND (reference sequence). This CDR3 is 14 amino acids long. In nucleotides, the CDR3 is TGTGCCAGTACGGCGGGGGGAACCACAGATACGCAGTATTTT. Translation gives CASTAGGTTDTQYF.

V usage is TRBV7-9 and J usage is TRBJ1-6, with 7 bases identical to TRBD1. The CDR3 consists of 12 residues. Germline-derived CDR1 and CDR2 are SEHNR and FQNEAQ (reference sequence). Germline trimming cut 9 bases from V and 10 bases from J; bases unmatched to any gene: 6. The DNA of the CDR3 is TGTGCCAGTGGACAGGACTCCTCACCCCTCCACTTT. Translation: CASGQDSSPLHF.

V and J are TRBV9 and TRBJ2-2; 8 bases are shared with TRBD2. Germline V CDR1 and CDR2: SGDLS, YYNGEE. The CDR3 is 16 amino acids. Trimming at V came to 4 bases and at J to 5 bases, leaving 10 bases not matched to a gene. CDR3 nucleotides: TGTGCCAGCAGCCGACCTTTAACGGGGGGGACCGGGGAGCTGTTTTTT. Its translation: CASSRPLTGGTGELFF. The whole variable domain, remainder taken from reference TRBV9 and TRBJ2-2, is DSGVTQTPKHLITATGQRVTLRCSPRSGDLSVYWYQQSLDQGLQFLIQYYNGEERAKGNILERFSAQQFPDLHSELNLSSLELGDSALYFCASSRPLTGGTGELFFGEGSRLTVL.

The J gene is TRBJ1-1, the V gene TRBV10-1; 7 bases align to TRBD1. The CDR3 sequence is 13 residues long. Germline V gives CDR1 WNHNN, CDR2 SYGVQD (reference sequence). Losses at the gene ends were 0 bases for V and 8 bases for J; bases not matched to a gene: 3. The CDR3 DNA reads TGCGCCAGCAGTGAGTCTCAGGGGGAAGAAGCTTTCTTT. Residues: CASSESQGEEAFF.

The chain carries TRBV7-2 and TRBJ2-3, with 7 bases matching TRBD1. The V and J ends lost 3 bases and 6 bases, in that order; junction bases with no gene match: 9. CDR3 length: 15 amino acids. Per the germline V gene, CDR1 is SGHTA and CDR2 is FQGNSA. The CDR3 DNA reads as TGTGCCAGCAGCTTCACCGGGACAGTTAGGGATACGCAGTATTTT. As protein: CASSFTGTVRDTQYF.

This clone was recorded once. The chain is built from TRBV13 and TRBJ2-5; D is perhaps TRBD2 (6 bases). CDR1 is PRHDT, CDR2 FYEKMQ, per germline (reference sequence). This CDR3 comprises 13 residues. V was pared by 6 bases and J by 4 bases, with 12 bases between. CDR3 in amino acids: CASRREAGETQYF. DNA for the CDR3: TGTGCCAGCAGGAGGGAGGCAGGAGAGACCCAGTACTTC.

The chain has TRBV18 and TRBJ2-5, with D possibly being TRBD2 (6 bases). Germline V gene sequence: CDR1 KGHSH, CDR2 LQKENI. Trimming removed 5 bases at V and 1 base at J, with 8 bases between. This CDR3 is built from 13 residues. The CDR3 region has the DNA TGTGCCAGCTCAATGGGGGGCCAAGAGACCCAGTACTTC. This gives the protein CASSMGGQETQYF.

The chain joins TRBV21-1 to TRBJ1-2; TRBD1 is the table's D call and was not checked against the DNA. TRBV21-1 is a documented pseudogene. The CDR3 contains 15 residues. The CDR3 DNA sequence: TGTGCCAGCAGCAAAACAGGGAAGGTTATTCCCGGCTACACCTTC. It yields the protein CASSKTGKVIPGYTF.

A few counts support this clone. CDR3 in amino acids: CASARGVGGADTQYF. The DNA of the CDR3 is TGTGCCAGCGCCCGGGGCGTCGGGGGGGCAGATACGCAGTATTTT. The genes are TRBV7-3 and TRBJ2-3; 8 nucleotides agree with TRBD2. J lost 4 bases, V lost 8 bases, and 11 bases had no gene match. The CDR3 length is 15 residues. Germline CDR1 is SGHTA and CDR2 is FQGTGA.

The chain is built from TRBV5-8 and TRBJ2-3; 12 nucleotides match TRBD2. Germline V gene lookup returns CDR1 SGHTS and CDR2 YDEGEE. CDR3 size: 17 residues. J was trimmed by 6 bases and V by 1 base; bases with no gene match: 9. The CDR3 loop reads CASSLIASGGGQDTQYF. Here the CDR3 DNA reads TGTGCCAGCAGCTTGATCGCTAGCGGGGGGGGTCAGGATACGCAGTATTTT. Complete variable domain (other parts from reference TRBV5-8 and TRBJ2-3): EAGVTQSPTHLIKTRGQQATLRCSPISGHTSVYWYQQALGLGLQFLLWYDEGEERNRGNFPPRFSGRQFPNYSSELNVNALELEDSALYLCASSLIASGGGQDTQYFGPGTRLTVL.